This T cell receptor (beta chain) was found in a study of control samples from healthy donors and cancer patients. This clone was observed a handful of times. V lost 4 bases and J lost 11, with 20 bases in between. This CDR3 spans 14 amino acids. Germline CDR1 and CDR2: LGHDT and YNNKEL (reference sequence). Clones were read by immunoSEQ multiplex PCR, and TCRdb kept only the in-frame ones, dropping some. Of roughly 130,000 clones in the sample, approximately 90% were seen once. The source is a man aged 18 to 35 in good health. The sequenced sample was blood. The genes are TRBV3-1 (or the pseudogene TRBV3-2) and TRBJ1-1; tentative D call: TRBD1 (6 bases). CDR3 sequence (DNA): TGTGCCAGCAGCCGAATAGTTGGGGGCCCGGCGGCTTTCTTT. The encoded protein is CASSRIVGGPAAFF.